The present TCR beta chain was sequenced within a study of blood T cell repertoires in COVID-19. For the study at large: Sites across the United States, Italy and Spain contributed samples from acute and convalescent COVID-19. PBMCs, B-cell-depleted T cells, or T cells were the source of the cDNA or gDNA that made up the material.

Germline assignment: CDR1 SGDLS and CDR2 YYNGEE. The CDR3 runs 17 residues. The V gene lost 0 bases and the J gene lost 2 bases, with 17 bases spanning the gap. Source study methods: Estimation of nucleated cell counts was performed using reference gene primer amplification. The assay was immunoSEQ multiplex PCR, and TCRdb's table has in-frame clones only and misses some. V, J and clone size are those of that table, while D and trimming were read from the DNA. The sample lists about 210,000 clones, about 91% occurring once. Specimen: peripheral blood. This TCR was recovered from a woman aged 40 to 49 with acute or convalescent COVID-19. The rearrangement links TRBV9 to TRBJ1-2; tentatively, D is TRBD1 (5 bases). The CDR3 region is CASSVVVGYDSNYGYTF. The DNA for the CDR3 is TGTGCCAGCAGCGTAGTGGTGGGGTATGACAGCAACTATGGCTACACCTTC.